The 12 T cell receptor beta chains below all came from one sample that was sequenced in a study of technical replicates of blood from several donors. Here immunoSEQ multiplex PCR was the method, and the copy in TCRdb shows in-frame clones only, minus some. Among fewer than 80,000 clones listed, roughly 91% were seen once. Material for sequencing was PBMCs. The receptors here all came from a human donor in good health. Some clones in this sample may be carry-over from other donors' samples.

This chain connects TRBV11-2 to TRBJ1-6; 10 bases align to TRBD1. This CDR3 region has 17 residues. V shed 5 bases, J shed 9 bases, and the junction held 13 bases outside the gene matches. Germline V gene sequence: CDR1 SGHAT, CDR2 FQNNGV. This chain's CDR3 is CASSPGQGPVGSSPLHF. Here the CDR3 DNA reads TGTGCCAGCAGCCCGGGACAGGGGCCAGTAGGGAGTTCACCCCTCCACTTT.

A single count supports this clone. The rearrangement joins TRBV5-1 to TRBJ2-5, with 10 bases matching TRBD2. The CDR3 spans 16 residues. The germline V gene encodes CDR1 SGHRS and CDR2 YFSETQ. Germline trimming cut 2 bases from V and 3 bases from J; bases unmatched to any gene: 7. CDR3 in amino acids: CASSFPASGGEETQYF. Here the CDR3 DNA reads TGCGCCAGCAGCTTCCCGGCCAGCGGGGGGGAAGAGACCCAGTACTTC. The complete variable domain, with remaining parts taken from reference TRBV5-1 and TRBJ2-5, reads KAGVTQTPRYLIKTRGQQVTLSCSPISGHRSVSWYQQTPGQGLQFLFEYFSETQRNKGNFPGRFSGRQFSNSRSEMNVSTLELGDSALYLCASSFPASGGEETQYFGPGTRLLVL.

The genes are TRBV5-6 and TRBJ1-6; maybe TRBD1 (5 bases). In germline, CDR1 is SGHDT, CDR2 YYEEEE. V lost 4 bases, J lost 7 bases, and 12 bases lay in between. The CDR3 is 14 residues long. This chain's CDR3 is CASSISDRNSPLHF. For the CDR3, the DNA is TGTGCCAGCAGCATATCCGACAGAAATTCACCCCTCCACTTT.

The genes are TRBV7-3 and TRBJ2-7; TRBD1 matches 9 bases. V was clipped by 6 bases and J by 6 bases; unmatched bases: 6. The CDR3 runs 13 residues. Germline V gene data show CDR1 as SGHTA and CDR2 as FQGTGA. The CDR3 here is CASRRTGASEQYF. The CDR3 nucleotides read TGTGCCAGCAGGCGGACAGGGGCCAGCGAGCAGTACTTC.

The genes are TRBV7-2 and TRBJ2-3, with TRBD2 identical over 10 bases. The CDR3 consists of 16 residues. Germline lookup yields CDR1 SGHTA and CDR2 FQGNSA. V lost 4 bases, J lost 2 bases, and 6 bases stayed unmatched. This CDR3 is CASSSGTSGATDTQYF. The CDR3 DNA is TGTGCCAGCAGCTCCGGTACTAGCGGGGCCACAGATACGCAGTATTTT.

The chain has TRBV7-7 and TRBJ2-5, with 9 nucleotides matching TRBD2. This CDR3 spans 15 amino acids. V lost 5 bases and J lost 5; bases outside the gene matches: 9. From germline, CDR1 is SSHAT and CDR2 FNYEAQ (reference sequence). CDR3 sequence: CASSVAGGLGETQYF. In DNA form, the CDR3 reads TGTGCCAGCAGCGTGGCGGGGGGGCTCGGGGAGACCCAGTACTTC.

This clone was counted once. The chain carries TRBV6-5 and TRBJ2-3, with D possibly TRBD2 on 7 matching bases. V shed 7 bases and J shed 5 bases, with 16 bases lying between them. This CDR3 comprises 14 residues. Germline CDR1 MNHEY, CDR2 SVGAGI. The CDR3 here is CASMRGGSVDTQYF. In DNA, the CDR3 is TGTGCCAGCATGCGCGGGGGCTCGGTAGATACGCAGTATTTT.

This clone appeared once. The J gene is TRBJ1-3, the V gene TRBV6-5, with D possibly matching TRBD1 (5 bases). V was trimmed by 2 bases and J by 6 bases, leaving 11 bases between them. The CDR3 is 14 residues long. The germline V gene encodes CDR1 MNHEY and CDR2 SVGAGI. CDR3 nucleotides: TGTGCCAGCAGTTACGACCCCAGGGAAAACACCATATATTTT. Protein: CASSYDPRENTIYF.

The chain has TRBV6-5 and TRBJ2-1, with D perhaps matching TRBD2 (6 bases). V gave up 9 bases and J gave up 6 bases, with 21 bases separating them. The germline V gene encodes CDR1 MNHEY and CDR2 SVGAGI. The CDR3 totals 15 residues. The chain's CDR3 is CASKSAGNEGNEQFF. In DNA, the CDR3 is TGTGCCAGTAAGAGCGCGGGAAATGAAGGCAATGAGCAGTTCTTC.

The V and J genes are TRBV7-2 and TRBJ1-2; the D gene is possibly TRBD1 (5 bases). The CDR3 extends over 13 amino acids. The V and J ends lost 5 bases and 6 bases respectively, with 13 bases between them. Per the germline V gene, CDR1 is SGHTA and CDR2 is FQGNSA. CDR3 sequence reads: CASSPEPGHGYTF. In DNA, the CDR3 is TGTGCCAGCAGCCCCGAGCCAGGGCATGGCTACACCTTC. The variable domain in full, with the rest retrieved from reference TRBV7-2 and TRBJ1-2, is GAGVSQSPSNKVTEKGKDVELRCDPISGHTALYWYRQSLGQGLEFLIYFQGNSAPDKSGLPSDRFSAERTGGSVSTLTIQRTQQEDSAVYLCASSPEPGHGYTFGSGTRLTVV.

The CDR3 sequence: CSVRVGQGSDTQYF. The CDR3 DNA is TGCAGCGTTCGTGTGGGACAGGGGTCAGATACGCAGTATTTT. The chain is built from TRBV29-1 and TRBJ2-3; 10 bases align to TRBD1. The V segment lost 5 bases and the J segment 4 bases; nucleotides outside the gene matches: 6. The germline V gene encodes CDR1 SQVTM and CDR2 ANQGSEA. The CDR3 runs 14 residues.

V is TRBV6-6 and J is TRBJ1-5; a possible D gene is TRBD1 (6 bases). Germline lookup yields CDR1 MNHNY and CDR2 SVGAGI (reference sequence). The CDR3 extends over 13 amino acids. The ends were cut back, 7 bases at V and 1 base at J, with 8 bases in the middle. The CDR3 DNA follows: TGTGCCAGCACCCAGGGGAGCAATCAGCCCCAGCATTTT. Residues: CASTQGSNQPQHF.